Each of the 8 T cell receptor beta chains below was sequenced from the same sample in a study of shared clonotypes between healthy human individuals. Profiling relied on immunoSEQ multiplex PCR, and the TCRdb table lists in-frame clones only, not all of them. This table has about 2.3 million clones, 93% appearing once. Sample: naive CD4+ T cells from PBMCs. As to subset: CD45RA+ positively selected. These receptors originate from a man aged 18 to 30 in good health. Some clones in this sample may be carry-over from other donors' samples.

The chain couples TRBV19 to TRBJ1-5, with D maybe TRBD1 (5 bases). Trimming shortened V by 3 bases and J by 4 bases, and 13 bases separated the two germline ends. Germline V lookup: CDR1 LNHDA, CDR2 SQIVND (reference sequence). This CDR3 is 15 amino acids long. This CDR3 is CASSMYGQGNQPQHF. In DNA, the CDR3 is TGTGCCAGTAGTATGTATGGGCAGGGTAATCAGCCCCAGCATTTT.

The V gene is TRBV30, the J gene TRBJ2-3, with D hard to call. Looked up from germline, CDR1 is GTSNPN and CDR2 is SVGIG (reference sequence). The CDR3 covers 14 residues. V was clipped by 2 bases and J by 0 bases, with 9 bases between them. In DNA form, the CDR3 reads TGTGCCTGGAGTACCGGCTCTAGCACAGATACGCAGTATTTT. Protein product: CAWSTGSSTDTQYF.

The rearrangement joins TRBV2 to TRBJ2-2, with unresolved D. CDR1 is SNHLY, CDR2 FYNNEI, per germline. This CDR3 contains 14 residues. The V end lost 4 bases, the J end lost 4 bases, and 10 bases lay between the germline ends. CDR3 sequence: CASSAPLRTGELFF. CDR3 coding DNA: TGTGCCAGCAGTGCCCCCTTGCGCACCGGGGAGCTGTTTTTT.

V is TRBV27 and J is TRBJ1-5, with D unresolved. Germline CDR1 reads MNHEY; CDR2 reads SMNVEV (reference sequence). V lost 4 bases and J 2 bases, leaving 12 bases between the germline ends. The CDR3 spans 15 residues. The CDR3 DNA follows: TGTGCCAGCAGTTCCTATGTCGGAGGCAATCAGCCCCAGCATTTT. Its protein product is CASSSYVGGNQPQHF.

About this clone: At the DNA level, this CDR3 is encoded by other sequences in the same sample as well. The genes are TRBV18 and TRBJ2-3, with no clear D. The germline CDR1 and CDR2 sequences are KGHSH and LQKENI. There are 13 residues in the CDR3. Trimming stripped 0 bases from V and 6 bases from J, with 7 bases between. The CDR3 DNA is TGTGCCAGCTCACCACCTTCCGGTGATACGCAGTATTTT. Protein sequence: CASSPPSGDTQYF. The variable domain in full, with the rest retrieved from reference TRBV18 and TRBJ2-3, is NAGVMQNPRHLVRRRGQEARLRCSPMKGHSHVYWYRQLPEEGLKFMVYLQKENIIDESGMPKERFSAEFPKEGPSILRIQQVVRGDSAAYFCASSPPSGDTQYFGPGTRLTVL.

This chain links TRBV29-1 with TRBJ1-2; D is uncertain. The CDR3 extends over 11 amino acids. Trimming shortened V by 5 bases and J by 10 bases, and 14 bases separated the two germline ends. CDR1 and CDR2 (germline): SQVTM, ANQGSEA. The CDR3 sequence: CSVNSGVDYTF. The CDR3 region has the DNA TGCAGCGTTAACTCCGGGGTCGACTACACCTTC.

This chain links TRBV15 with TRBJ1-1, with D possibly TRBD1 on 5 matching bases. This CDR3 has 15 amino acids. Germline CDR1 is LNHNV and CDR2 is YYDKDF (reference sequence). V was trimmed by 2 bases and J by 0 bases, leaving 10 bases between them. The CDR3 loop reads CATSRPGTVNTEAFF. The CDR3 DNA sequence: TGTGCCACCAGCAGACCCGGGACGGTGAACACTGAAGCTTTCTTT. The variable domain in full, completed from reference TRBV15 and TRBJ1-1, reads DAMVIQNPRYQVTQFGKPVTLSCSQTLNHNVMYWYQQKSSQAPKLLFHYYDKDFNNEADTPDNFQSRRPNTSFCFLDIRSPGLGDTAMYLCATSRPGTVNTEAFFGQGTRLTVV.

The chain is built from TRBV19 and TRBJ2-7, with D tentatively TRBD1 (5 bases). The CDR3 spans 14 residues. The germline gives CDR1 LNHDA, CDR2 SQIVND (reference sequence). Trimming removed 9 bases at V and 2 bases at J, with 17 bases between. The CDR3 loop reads CASRGHFFPYEQYF. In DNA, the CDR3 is TGTGCCAGCCGTGGACATTTTTTTCCCTACGAGCAGTACTTC.